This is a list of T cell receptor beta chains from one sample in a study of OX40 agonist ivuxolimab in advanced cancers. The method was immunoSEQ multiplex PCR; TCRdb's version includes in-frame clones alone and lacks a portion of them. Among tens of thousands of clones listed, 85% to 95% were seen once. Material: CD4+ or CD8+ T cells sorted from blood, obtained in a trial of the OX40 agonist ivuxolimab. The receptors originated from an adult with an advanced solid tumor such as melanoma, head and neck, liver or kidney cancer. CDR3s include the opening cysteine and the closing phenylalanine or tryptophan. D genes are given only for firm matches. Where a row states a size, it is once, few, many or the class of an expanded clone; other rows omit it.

CASSPGWLGGDQETQYF	TGTGCCAGCAGCCCCGGTTGGCTTGGGGGGGACCAAGAGACCCAGTACTTC	TRBD2	TRBV11-2	TRBJ2-5	NA
CASMSAGAGTGELFF	TGCGCCAGCATGTCGGCGGGAGCGGGCACCGGGGAGCTGTTTTTT	TRBD2	TRBV5-1	TRBJ2-2	NA
CASLYGTAATDTQYF	TGTGCCAGCTTATACGGGACGGCCGCCACAGATACGCAGTATTTT	NA	TRBV7-9	TRBJ2-3	once
CSARANYGYTF	TGCAGTGCTAGAGCTAACTATGGCTACACCTTC	NA	TRBV20-1	TRBJ1-2	NA
CAWNHDRNEQFF	TGTGCCTGGAACCACGACAGGAATGAGCAGTTCTTC	NA	TRBV30	TRBJ2-1	once
CASSLEGGEQYF	TGTGCCAGCAGCTTGGAGGGGGGGGAGCAGTACTTC	NA	TRBV11-2	TRBJ2-7	NA
CASSPSGYSYEQYF	TGTGCCAGCAGCCCTAGCGGGTACTCCTACGAGCAGTACTTC	TRBD2	TRBV7-2	TRBJ2-7	NA
CASRGSGRMTDTQYF	TGTGCCAGCAGAGGAAGCGGGAGAATGACAGATACGCAGTATTTT	TRBD2	TRBV13	TRBJ2-3	NA
CASNSGLATDTQYF	TGTGCCAGCAACTCGGGGCTAGCGACAGATACGCAGTATTTT	NA	TRBV7-9	TRBJ2-3	NA
CASSTSPETQYF	TGTGCCAGTAGTACATCCCCGGAGACCCAGTACTTC	NA	TRBV19	TRBJ2-5	NA
CASSLPGQGASYEQYF	TGTGCCAGCAGCCTACCGGGACAGGGGGCATCCTACGAGCAGTACTTC	TRBD1	TRBV11-2	TRBJ2-7	NA
CASGYNEQFF	TGTGCCAGCGGTTACAATGAGCAGTTCTTC	NA	TRBV6-5	TRBJ2-1	NA
CASSPSGRGDNEQFF	TGTGCCAGCAGCCCCAGCGGGAGGGGCGACAATGAGCAGTTCTTC	TRBD2	TRBV7-3	TRBJ2-1	once
CASGGDYEQYF	TGCGCCAGCGGAGGAGACTACGAGCAGTACTTC	NA	TRBV5-1	TRBJ2-7	NA
CASSSGQGFPGNTIYF	TGTGCCAGCAGCTCGGGACAGGGGTTCCCCGGAAACACCATATATTTT	TRBD1	TRBV11-3	TRBJ1-3	NA
CASSLDSLNEQFF	TGCGCCAGCAGCTTGGACAGCCTTAATGAGCAGTTCTTC	NA	TRBV5-1	TRBJ2-1	NA
CASSFWQGGEKLFF	TGTGCCAGCAGTTTCTGGCAGGGGGGGGAAAAACTGTTTTTT	TRBD1	TRBV28	TRBJ1-4	NA
CASRGRGLWGYTF	TGTGCCAGCAGGGGGAGGGGCCTGTGGGGCTACACCTTC	NA	TRBV27	TRBJ1-2	NA
CAGSTSPETQYF	TGTGCCGGTAGTACATCCCCGGAGACCCAGTACTTC	NA	TRBV19	TRBJ2-5	NA
CASSVEGTSTSTDTQYF	TGTGCCAGCAGCGTAGAAGGTACTTCCACAAGCACAGATACGCAGTATTTT	NA	TRBV9	TRBJ2-3	NA
CASSIEREGSNEQFF	TGTGCCAGTAGTATAGAGCGGGAGGGGAGCAATGAGCAGTTCTTC	TRBD2	TRBV19	TRBJ2-1	NA
CASSLGGREQYF	TGTGCCAGCAGCTTGGGGGGGCGCGAGCAGTACTTC	NA	TRBV5-6	TRBJ2-7	once
CASTDGAREAFF	TGTGCCAGTACGGACGGGGCGCGAGAAGCTTTCTTT	NA	TRBV19	TRBJ1-1	NA
CASSSGRGFNYEQYF	TGTGCCAGCAGCTCCGGTCGGGGTTTTAATTACGAGCAGTACTTC	NA	TRBV7-6	TRBJ2-7	NA
CASSPPIQAVRQYF	TGTGCCAGCTCACCACCGATCCAGGCCGTGAGGCAGTACTTC	NA	TRBV18	TRBJ2-7	NA
CASSYAGAVYEQYF	TGTGCCAGCAGCTATGCGGGCGCCGTCTACGAGCAGTACTTC	NA	TRBV7-6	TRBJ2-7	NA
CASSYSRTGGREKLFF	TGTGCCAGCAGTTACTCCCGGACAGGGGGAAGAGAAAAACTGTTTTTT	TRBD1	TRBV6-6	TRBJ1-4	NA
CASSQDPIEPQPQHF	TGTGCCAGCAGCCAAGATCCAATCGAACCCCAGCCCCAGCATTTT	NA	TRBV4-2	TRBJ1-5	once
CASSAGQGIQETQYF	TGTGCCAGCAGCGCGGGACAGGGGATACAAGAGACCCAGTACTTC	TRBD1	TRBV9	TRBJ2-5	NA
CASSSSGRAGETQYF	TGTGCCAGCAGCTCTAGCGGGAGGGCCGGGGAGACCCAGTACTTC	TRBD2	TRBV13	TRBJ2-5	NA
CASSDDWGADTQYF	TGTGCCAGCAGCGATGATTGGGGCGCAGATACGCAGTATTTT	NA	TRBV11-2	TRBJ2-3	NA
CASTQGVGDQPQHF	TGTGCCAGCACCCAGGGGGTCGGTGATCAGCCCCAGCATTTT	TRBD1	TRBV28	TRBJ1-5	NA
CASSFGGGTNEKLFF	TGTGCCAGTAGCTTCGGCGGAGGAACTAATGAAAAACTGTTTTTT	NA	TRBV19	TRBJ1-4	NA
CASSSDDRQAFF	TGTGCCAGCAGCAGTGATGACAGGCAAGCTTTCTTT	NA	TRBV9	TRBJ1-1	few
CASSLEGGDEQYF	TGCGCCAGCAGCTTGGAAGGGGGCGACGAGCAGTACTTC	TRBD1	TRBV5-1	TRBJ2-7	NA
CASSLWDENEQFF	TGTGCCAGCAGCTTATGGGACGAAAATGAGCAGTTCTTC	NA	TRBV7-9	TRBJ2-1	NA
CASRDHSYEQYF	TGTGCCAGCAGGGACCACTCCTACGAGCAGTACTTC	NA	TRBV11-2	TRBJ2-7	NA
CASSSPTDSGELFF	TGTGCCAGCAGCTCTCCGACAGATTCGGGGGAGCTGTTTTTT	NA	TRBV7-9	TRBJ2-2	NA
CAWSVTLNEQYF	TGTGCCTGGAGTGTAACTCTCAACGAGCAGTACTTC	NA	TRBV30	TRBJ2-7	once
CAWSGMTSPIYEQYF	TGTGCCTGGAGTGGGATGACTAGCCCAATCTACGAGCAGTACTTC	TRBD2	TRBV30	TRBJ2-7	NA
CASSFGGLVETQYF	TGTGCCAGCAGCTTCGGCGGTCTCGTGGAGACCCAGTACTTC	NA	TRBV7-9	TRBJ2-5	NA
CASSFDATAGDSPLHF	TGCGCCAGCAGCTTTGACGCTACAGCCGGGGATTCACCCCTCCACTTT	NA	TRBV5-1	TRBJ1-6	NA
CASSLAGGLAVYEQYF	TGTGCCAGCAGTCTTGCGGGGGGACTAGCGGTTTACGAGCAGTACTTC	TRBD2	TRBV28	TRBJ2-7	NA
CASSYSGYEQYF	TGTGCCAGCAGTTATAGCGGTTACGAGCAGTACTTC	NA	TRBV28	TRBJ2-7	NA
CASSITQGSDEQFF	TGTGCCAGCAGTATCACCCAGGGCAGCGATGAGCAGTTCTTC	NA	TRBV27	TRBJ2-1	NA
CASSEWLNTEAFF	TGTGCCAGCAGTGAGTGGCTGAACACTGAAGCTTTCTTT	NA	TRBV6-5	TRBJ1-1	NA
CASSSYSDANTGELFF	TGTGCCAGCAGCTCATATAGCGACGCGAACACCGGGGAGCTGTTTTTT	NA	TRBV11-3	TRBJ2-2	NA
CASSVGTGTGGRSYTF	TGTGCCAGCAGCGTAGGGACCGGGACAGGGGGCAGAAGCTACACCTTC	TRBD1	TRBV9	TRBJ1-2	NA
CASSPLLASDTQYF	TGTGCCAGCAGCCCCCTTTTAGCGTCAGATACGCAGTATTTT	NA	TRBV13	TRBJ2-3	NA
CSASQEDTQYF	TGCAGTGCCTCACAAGAAGATACGCAGTATTTT	NA	TRBV20-1	TRBJ2-3	NA
CASSPLAGYQETQYF	TGTGCCAGCAGTCCCTTAGCGGGGTACCAAGAGACCCAGTACTTC	TRBD2	TRBV27	TRBJ2-5	NA
CASSQDPEGEQWMDTEAFF	TGTGCCAGCAGCCAAGATCCCGAGGGGGAGCAATGGATGGACACTGAAGCTTTCTTT	NA	TRBV14	TRBJ1-1	once